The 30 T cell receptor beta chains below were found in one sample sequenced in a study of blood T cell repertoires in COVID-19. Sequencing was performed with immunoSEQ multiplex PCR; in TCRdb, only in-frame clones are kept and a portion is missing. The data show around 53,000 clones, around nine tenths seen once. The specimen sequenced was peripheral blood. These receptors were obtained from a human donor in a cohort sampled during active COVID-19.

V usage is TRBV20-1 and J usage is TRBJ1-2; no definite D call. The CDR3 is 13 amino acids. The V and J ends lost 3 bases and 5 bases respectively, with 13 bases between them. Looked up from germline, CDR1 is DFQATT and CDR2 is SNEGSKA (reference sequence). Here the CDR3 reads CSASLARNYGYTF. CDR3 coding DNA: TGCAGTGCTAGTTTGGCCAGGAATTATGGCTACACCTTC.

The DNA of the CDR3 is TGCGCCAGCAGCTTGGCGGTGAACACTGAAGCTTTCTTT. Protein sequence: CASSLAVNTEAFF. V usage is TRBV5-1 and J usage is TRBJ1-1; D gene ambiguous. The V gene's germline CDR1 is SGHRS and CDR2 YFSETQ. V was shortened by 0 bases and J by 0 bases, with 3 bases between the two germline ends. The CDR3 extends over 13 amino acids.

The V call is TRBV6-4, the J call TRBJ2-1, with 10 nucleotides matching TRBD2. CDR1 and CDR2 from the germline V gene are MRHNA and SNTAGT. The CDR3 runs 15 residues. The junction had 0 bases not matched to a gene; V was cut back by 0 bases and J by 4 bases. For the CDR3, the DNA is TGTGCCAGCAGTGACTCAGCGGGGGGGTACAATGAGCAGTTCTTC. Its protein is CASSDSAGGYNEQFF.

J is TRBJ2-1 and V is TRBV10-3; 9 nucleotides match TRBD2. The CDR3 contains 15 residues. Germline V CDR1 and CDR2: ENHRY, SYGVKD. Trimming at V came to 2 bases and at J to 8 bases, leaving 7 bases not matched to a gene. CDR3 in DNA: TGTGCCATCAGTGAGGGGGCGGGAGGGATCGATGAGCAGTTCTTC. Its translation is CAISEGAGGIDEQFF.

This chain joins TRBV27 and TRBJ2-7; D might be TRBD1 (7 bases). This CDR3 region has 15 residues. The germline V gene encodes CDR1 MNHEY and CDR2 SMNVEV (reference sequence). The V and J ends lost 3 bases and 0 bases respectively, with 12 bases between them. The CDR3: CASSFGTAGSYEQYF. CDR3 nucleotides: TGTGCCAGCAGTTTCGGGACAGCGGGCTCCTACGAGCAGTACTTC.

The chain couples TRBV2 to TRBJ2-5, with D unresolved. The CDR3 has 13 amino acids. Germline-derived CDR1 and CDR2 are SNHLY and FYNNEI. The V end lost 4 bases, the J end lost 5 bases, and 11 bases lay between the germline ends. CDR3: CASSAESRETQYF. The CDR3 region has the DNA TGTGCCAGCAGTGCGGAGAGCCGGGAGACCCAGTACTTC.

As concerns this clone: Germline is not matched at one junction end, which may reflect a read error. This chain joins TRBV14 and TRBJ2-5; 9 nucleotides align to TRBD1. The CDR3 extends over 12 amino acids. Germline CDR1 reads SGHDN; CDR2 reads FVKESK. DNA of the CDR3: TGTGCCAGCAGCCGCCTCCGGGACAGGGTTGACTTC. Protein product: CASSRLRDRVDF.

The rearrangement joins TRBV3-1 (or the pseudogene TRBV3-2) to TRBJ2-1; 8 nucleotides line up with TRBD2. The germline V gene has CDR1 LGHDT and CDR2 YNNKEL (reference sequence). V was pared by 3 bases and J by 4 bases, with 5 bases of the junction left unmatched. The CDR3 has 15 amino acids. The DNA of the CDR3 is TGTGCCAGCAGCCAGGGGCGGGGGGAATACAATGAGCAGTTCTTC. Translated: CASSQGRGEYNEQFF.

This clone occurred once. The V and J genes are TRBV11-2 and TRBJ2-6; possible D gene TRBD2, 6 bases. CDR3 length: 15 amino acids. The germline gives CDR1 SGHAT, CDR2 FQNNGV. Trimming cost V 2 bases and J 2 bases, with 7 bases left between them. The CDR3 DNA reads TGTGCCAGCAGCTTACGGGGGACTGGGGCCAACGTCCTGACTTTC. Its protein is CASSLRGTGANVLTF.

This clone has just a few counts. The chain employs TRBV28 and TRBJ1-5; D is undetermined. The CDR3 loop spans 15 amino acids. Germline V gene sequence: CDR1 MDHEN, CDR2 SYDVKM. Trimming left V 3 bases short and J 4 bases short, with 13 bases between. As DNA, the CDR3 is TGTGCCAGCAGTTTCGCACTAGGTGCAAATCAGCCCCAGCATTTT. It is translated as CASSFALGANQPQHF. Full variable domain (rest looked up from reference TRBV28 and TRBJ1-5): DVKVTQSSRYLVKRTGEKVFLECVQDMDHENMFWYRQDPGLGLRLIYFSYDVKMKEKGDIPEGYSVSREKKERFSLILESASTNQTSMYLCASSFALGANQPQHFGDGTRLSIL.

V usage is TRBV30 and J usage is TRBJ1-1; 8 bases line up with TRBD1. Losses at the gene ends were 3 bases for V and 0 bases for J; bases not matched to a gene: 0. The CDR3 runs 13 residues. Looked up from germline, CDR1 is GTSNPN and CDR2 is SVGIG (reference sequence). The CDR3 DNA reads TGTGCCTGGAGGGACAGGGTGAACACTGAAGCTTTCTTT. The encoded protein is CAWRDRVNTEAFF. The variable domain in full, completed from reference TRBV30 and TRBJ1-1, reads SQTIHQWPATLVQPVGSPLSLECTVEGTSNPNLYWYRQAAGRGLQLLFYSVGIGQISSEVPQNLSASRPQDRQFILSSKKLLLSDSGFYLCAWRDRVNTEAFFGQGTRLTVV.

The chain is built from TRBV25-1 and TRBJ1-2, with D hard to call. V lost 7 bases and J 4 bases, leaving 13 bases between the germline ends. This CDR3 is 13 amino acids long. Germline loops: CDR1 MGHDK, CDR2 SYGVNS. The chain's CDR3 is CASTEEYGYGYTF. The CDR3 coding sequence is TGTGCCAGCACGGAGGAGTACGGCTATGGCTACACCTTC.

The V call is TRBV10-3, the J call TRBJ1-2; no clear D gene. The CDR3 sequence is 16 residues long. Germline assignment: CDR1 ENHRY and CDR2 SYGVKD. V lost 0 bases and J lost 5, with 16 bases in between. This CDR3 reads CAISESRGAGGYGYTF. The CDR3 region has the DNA TGTGCCATCAGTGAGTCTAGAGGAGCCGGTGGTTATGGCTACACCTTC.

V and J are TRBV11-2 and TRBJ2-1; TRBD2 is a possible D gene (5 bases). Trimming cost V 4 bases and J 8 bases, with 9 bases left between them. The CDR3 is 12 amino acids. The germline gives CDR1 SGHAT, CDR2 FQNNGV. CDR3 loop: CASSSDGDEQFF. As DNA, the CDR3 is TGTGCCAGCAGCTCGGACGGGGATGAGCAGTTCTTC.

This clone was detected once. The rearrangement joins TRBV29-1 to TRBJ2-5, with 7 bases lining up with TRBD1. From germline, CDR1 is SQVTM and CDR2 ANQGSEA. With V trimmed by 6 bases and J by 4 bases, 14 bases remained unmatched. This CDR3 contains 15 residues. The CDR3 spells CSVRHNRGSAETQYF. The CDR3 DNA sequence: TGCAGCGTCCGACACAACAGGGGATCGGCAGAGACCCAGTACTTC. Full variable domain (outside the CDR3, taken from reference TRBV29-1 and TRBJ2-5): SAVISQKPSRDICQRGTSLTIQCQVDSQVTMMFWYRQQPGQSLTLIATANQGSEATYESGFVIDKFPISRPNLTFSTLTVSNMSPEDSSIYLCSVRHNRGSAETQYFGPGTRLLVL.

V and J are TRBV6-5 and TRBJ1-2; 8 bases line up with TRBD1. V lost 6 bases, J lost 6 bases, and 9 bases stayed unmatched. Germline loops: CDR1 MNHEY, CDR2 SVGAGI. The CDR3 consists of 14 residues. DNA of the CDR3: TGTGCCAGCAGAAACTACGGGACAGGAGATGGCTACACCTTC. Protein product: CASRNYGTGDGYTF.

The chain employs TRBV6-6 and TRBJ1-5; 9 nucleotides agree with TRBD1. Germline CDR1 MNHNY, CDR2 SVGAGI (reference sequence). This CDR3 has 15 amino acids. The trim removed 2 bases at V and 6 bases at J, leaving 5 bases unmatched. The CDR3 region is CASSYEGQGSQPQHF. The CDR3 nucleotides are TGTGCCAGCAGTTACGAGGGACAGGGTTCTCAGCCCCAGCATTTT.

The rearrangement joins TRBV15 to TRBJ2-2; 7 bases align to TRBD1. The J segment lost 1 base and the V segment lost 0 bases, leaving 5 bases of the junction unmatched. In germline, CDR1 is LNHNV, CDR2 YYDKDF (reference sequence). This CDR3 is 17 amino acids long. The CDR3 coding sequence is TGTGCCACCAGCAGAGAAAGGGGGCAGTTGAACACCGGGGAGCTGTTTTTT. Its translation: CATSRERGQLNTGELFF.

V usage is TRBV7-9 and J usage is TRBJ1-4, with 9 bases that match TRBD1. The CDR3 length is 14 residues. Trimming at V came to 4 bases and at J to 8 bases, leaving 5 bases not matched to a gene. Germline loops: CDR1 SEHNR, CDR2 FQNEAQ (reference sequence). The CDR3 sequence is CASSWGTGREKLFF. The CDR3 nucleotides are TGTGCCAGCAGCTGGGGGACAGGGCGGGAAAAACTGTTTTTT.

The DNA for the CDR3 is TGCGCCAGCAGCTTGCACGGACAGGGTGGTAGCACTGAAGCTTTCTTT. Translating it yields CASSLHGQGGSTEAFF. V is TRBV5-1 and J is TRBJ1-1; 8 bases map to TRBD1. V dropped 1 base and J dropped 4; count of bases not matched to a gene: 9. This CDR3 has 16 residues. Per germline, CDR1 SGHRS and CDR2 YFSETQ.

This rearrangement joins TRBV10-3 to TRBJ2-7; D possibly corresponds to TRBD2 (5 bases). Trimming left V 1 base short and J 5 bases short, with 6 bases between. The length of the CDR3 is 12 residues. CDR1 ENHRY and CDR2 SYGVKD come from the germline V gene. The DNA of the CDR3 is TGTGCCATCAGTGAGTACGGGGACGAGCAGTACGTC. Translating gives CAISEYGDEQYV.

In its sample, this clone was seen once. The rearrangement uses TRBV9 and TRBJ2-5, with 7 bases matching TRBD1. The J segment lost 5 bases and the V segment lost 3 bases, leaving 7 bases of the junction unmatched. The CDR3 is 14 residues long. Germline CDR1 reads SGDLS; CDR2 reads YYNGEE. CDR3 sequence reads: CASSETGPRETQYF. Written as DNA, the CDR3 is TGTGCCAGCAGCGAGACAGGGCCAAGGGAGACCCAGTACTTC.

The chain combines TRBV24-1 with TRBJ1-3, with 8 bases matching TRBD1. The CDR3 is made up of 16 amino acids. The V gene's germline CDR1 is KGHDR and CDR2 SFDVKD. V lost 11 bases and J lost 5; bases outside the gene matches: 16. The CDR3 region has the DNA TGTGCCATTAAAAGGTCCGGACAGGGCGTTCGAAACACCATATATTTT. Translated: CAIKRSGQGVRNTIYF.

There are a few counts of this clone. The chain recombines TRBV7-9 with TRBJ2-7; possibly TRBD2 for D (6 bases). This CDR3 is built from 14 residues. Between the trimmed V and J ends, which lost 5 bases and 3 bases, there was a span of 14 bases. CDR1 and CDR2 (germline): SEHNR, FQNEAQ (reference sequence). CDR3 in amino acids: CASSGGNSIYEQYF. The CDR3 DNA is TGTGCCAGCAGCGGGGGGAACAGCATCTACGAGCAGTACTTC. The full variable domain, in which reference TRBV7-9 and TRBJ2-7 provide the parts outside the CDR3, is DTGVSQNPRHKITKRGQNVTFRCDPISEHNRLYWYRQTLGQGPEFLTYFQNEAQLEKSRLLSDRFSAERPKGSFSTLEIQRTEQGDSAMYLCASSGGNSIYEQYFGPGTRLTVT.

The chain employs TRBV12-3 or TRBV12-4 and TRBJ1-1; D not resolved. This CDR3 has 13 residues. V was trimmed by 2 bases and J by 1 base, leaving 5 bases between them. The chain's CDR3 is CASSLQKNTEAFF. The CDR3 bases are TGTGCCAGCAGTTTACAGAAGAACACTGAAGCTTTCTTT.

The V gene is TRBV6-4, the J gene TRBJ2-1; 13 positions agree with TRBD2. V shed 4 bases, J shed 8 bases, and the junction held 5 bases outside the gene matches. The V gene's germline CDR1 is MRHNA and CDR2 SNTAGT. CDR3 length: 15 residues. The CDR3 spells CASSVTSGGADEQFF. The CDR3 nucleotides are TGTGCCAGCAGTGTAACTAGCGGGGGGGCCGATGAGCAGTTCTTC.

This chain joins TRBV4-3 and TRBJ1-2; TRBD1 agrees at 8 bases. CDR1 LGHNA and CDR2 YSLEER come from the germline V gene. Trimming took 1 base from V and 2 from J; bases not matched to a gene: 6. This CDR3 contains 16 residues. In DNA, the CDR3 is TGCGCCAGCAGCCAAGGGACAGGGAAGGGGAACTATGGCTACACCTTC. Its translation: CASSQGTGKGNYGYTF.

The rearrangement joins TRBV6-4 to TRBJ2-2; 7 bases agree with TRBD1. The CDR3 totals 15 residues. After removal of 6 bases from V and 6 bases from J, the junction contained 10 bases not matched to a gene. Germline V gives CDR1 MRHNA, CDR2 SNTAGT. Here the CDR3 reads CASRKQGKGSGELFF. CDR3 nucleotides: TGTGCCAGCAGGAAACAGGGGAAGGGGTCCGGGGAGCTGTTTTTT.

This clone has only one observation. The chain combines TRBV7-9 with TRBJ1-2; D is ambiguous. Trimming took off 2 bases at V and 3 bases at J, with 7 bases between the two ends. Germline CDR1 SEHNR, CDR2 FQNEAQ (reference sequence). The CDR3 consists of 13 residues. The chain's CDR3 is CASSLTRDYGYTF. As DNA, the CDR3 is TGTGCCAGCAGCTTAACCCGGGACTATGGCTACACCTTC.

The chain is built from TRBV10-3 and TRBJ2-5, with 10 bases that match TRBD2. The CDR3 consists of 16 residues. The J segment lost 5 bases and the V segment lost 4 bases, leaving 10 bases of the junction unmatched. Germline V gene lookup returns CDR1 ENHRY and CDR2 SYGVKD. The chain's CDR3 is CAISGSPGLASETQYF. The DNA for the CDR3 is TGTGCCATCAGTGGGTCGCCGGGACTAGCGTCGGAGACCCAGTACTTC.